The clone carrying this T cell receptor beta chain was found a few times. Its specificity is unknown. Germline trimming cut 3 bases from V and 7 bases from J; bases unmatched to any gene: 14. The CDR3 consists of 18 residues. The germline CDR1 and CDR2 sequences are SGHDN and FVKESK. The data originate from a study of regulatory T cells in long-lasting Graves disease. Study-level results: Favoring TRBV28, TRBJ1-2 and TRBJ2-5 was a feature seen in persistent disease.

Building the TCR beta libraries relied on iRepertoire HTBI primers, and CDR3 regions underwent Arm-PCR. MiXCR, run by TCRdb on the multiplex PCR reads, gives a single entry per CDR3 protein. The data contain over 350,000 distinct CDR3 sequences, 15% of them seen just once; the ten biggest clones take up about 8.2%. Time point denoted: newly diagnosed GD, antithyroid drugs for less than 3 months. RNA from PBMCs was the source of the TCR library. An endocrinology department in Xi'an, China, supplied the patients. The same data also contributed to another study, on T cells in Graves' hyperthyroidism and ophthalmopathy.

The rearrangement joins TRBV14 to TRBJ2-1; TRBD2 agrees at 11 bases. The sequencing used peripheral blood mononuclear cells (PBMCs), collected at new diagnosis, from a patient treated with antithyroid drugs. The source is a woman in her forties with Graves disease. CDR3 amino acids: CASSQGDLAGGWKNEQFF. The CDR3 bases are TGTGCCAGCAGCCAGGGGGACCTAGCGGGAGGCTGGAAAAATGAGCAGTTCTTC.